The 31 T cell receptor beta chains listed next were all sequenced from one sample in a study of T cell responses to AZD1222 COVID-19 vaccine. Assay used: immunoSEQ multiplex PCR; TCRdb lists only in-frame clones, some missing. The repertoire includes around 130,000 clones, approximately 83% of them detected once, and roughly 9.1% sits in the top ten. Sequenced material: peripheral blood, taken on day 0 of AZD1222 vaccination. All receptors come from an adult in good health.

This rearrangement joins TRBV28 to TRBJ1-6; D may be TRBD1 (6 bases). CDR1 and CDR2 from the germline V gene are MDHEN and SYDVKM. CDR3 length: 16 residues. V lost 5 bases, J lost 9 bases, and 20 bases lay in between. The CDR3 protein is CASSHDRRPHSSPLHF. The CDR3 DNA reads TGTGCCAGCAGTCATGACAGGCGCCCTCATAGTTCACCCCTCCACTTT.

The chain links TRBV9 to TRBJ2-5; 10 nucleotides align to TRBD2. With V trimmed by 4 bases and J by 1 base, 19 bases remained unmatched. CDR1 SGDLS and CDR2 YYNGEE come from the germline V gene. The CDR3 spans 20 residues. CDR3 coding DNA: TGTGCCAGCAGCAAGACTGGGGGGACTAGCGATCAGTGGGGCCAAGAGACCCAGTACTTC. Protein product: CASSKTGGTSDQWGQETQYF.

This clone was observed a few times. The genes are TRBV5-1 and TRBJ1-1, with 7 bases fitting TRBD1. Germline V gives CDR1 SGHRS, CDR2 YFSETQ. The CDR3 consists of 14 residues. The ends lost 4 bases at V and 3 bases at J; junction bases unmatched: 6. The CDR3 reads CASSLTGYDTEAFF. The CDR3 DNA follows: TGCGCCAGCAGCCTGACAGGGTACGACACTGAAGCTTTCTTT.

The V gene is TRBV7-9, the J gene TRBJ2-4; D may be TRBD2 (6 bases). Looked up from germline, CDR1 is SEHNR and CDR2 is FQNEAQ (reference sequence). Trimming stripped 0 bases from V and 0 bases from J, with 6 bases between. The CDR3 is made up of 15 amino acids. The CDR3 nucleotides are TGTGCCAGCAGCTTAGCGGGGGGAGCCAAAAACATTCAGTACTTC. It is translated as CASSLAGGAKNIQYF.

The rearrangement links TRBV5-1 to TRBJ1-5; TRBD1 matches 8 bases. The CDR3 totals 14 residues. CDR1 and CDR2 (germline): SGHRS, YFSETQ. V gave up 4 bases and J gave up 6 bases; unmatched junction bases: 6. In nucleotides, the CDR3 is TGCGCCAGCAGCAAGACAGGGGAGGGTCAGCCCCAGCATTTT. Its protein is CASSKTGEGQPQHF.

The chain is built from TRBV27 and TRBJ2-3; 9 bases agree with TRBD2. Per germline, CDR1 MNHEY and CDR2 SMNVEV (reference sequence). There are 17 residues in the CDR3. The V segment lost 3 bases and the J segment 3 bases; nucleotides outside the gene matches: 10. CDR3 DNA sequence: TGTGCCAGCAGTTTTTGGGCAGGCGGGGGGGTGACAGATACGCAGTATTTT. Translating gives CASSFWAGGGVTDTQYF.

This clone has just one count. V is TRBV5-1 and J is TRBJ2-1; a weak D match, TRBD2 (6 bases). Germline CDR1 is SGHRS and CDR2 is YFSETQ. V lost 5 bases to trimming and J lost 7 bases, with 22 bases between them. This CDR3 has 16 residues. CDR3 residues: CASSRGGNGDVNEQFF. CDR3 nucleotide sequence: TGCGCCAGCAGTCGTGGGGGGAATGGAGATGTGAATGAGCAGTTCTTC.

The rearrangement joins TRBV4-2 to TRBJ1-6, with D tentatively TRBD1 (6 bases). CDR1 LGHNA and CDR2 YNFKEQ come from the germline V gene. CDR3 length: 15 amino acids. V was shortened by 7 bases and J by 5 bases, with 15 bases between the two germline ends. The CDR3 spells CASTLKSGDNSPLHF. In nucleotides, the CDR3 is TGTGCCAGCACCTTAAAATCAGGGGATAATTCACCCCTCCACTTT.

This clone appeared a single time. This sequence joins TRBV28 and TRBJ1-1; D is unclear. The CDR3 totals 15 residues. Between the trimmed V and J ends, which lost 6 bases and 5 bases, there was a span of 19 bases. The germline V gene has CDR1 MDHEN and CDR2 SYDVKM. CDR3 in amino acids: CASRQFVTESTEAFF. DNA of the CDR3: TGTGCCAGCAGACAATTCGTGACGGAGAGTACTGAAGCTTTCTTT.

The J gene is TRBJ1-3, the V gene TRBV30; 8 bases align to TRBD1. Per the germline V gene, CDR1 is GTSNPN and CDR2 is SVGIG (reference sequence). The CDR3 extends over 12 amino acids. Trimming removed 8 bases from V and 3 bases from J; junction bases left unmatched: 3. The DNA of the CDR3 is TGTGCCAGACAGGGGTTTGGAAACACCATATATTTT. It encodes CARQGFGNTIYF. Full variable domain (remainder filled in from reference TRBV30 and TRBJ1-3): SQTIHQWPATLVQPVGSPLSLECTVEGTSNPNLYWYRQAAGRGLQLLFYSVGIGQISSEVPQNLSASRPQDRQFILSSKKLLLSDSGFYLCARQGFGNTIYFGEGSWLTVV.

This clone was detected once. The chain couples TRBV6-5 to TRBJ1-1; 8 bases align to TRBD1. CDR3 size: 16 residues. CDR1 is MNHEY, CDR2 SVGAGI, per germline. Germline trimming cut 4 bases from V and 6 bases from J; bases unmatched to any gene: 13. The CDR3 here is CASSSPRTGSGAEAFF. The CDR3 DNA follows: TGTGCCAGCAGTTCACCTAGGACAGGGTCAGGGGCTGAAGCTTTCTTT.

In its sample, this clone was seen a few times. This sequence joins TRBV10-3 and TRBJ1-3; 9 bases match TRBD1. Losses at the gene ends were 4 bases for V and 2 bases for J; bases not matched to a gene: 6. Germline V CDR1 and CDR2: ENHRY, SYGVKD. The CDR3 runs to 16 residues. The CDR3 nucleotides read TGTGCCATCAGTGCCAGGGACAGGGAAACTGGAAACACCATATATTTT. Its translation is CAISARDRETGNTIYF.

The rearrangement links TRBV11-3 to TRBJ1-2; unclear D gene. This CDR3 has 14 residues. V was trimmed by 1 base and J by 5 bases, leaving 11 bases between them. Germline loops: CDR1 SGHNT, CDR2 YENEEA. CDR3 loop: CASSLVEGEYGYTF. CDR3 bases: TGTGCCAGCAGCTTAGTTGAGGGAGAATATGGCTACACCTTC.

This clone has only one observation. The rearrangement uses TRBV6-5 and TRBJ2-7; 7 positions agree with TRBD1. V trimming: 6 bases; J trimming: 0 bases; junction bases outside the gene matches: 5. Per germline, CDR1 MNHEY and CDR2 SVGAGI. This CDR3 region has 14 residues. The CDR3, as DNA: TGTGCCAGCAGAATGGGACAGAGCTCCTACGAGCAGTACTTC. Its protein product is CASRMGQSSYEQYF.

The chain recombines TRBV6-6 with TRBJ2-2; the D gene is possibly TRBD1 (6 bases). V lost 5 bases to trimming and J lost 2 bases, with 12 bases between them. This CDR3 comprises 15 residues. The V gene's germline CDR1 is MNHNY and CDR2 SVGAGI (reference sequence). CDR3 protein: CASSTWDKNTGELFF. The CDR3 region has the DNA TGTGCCAGCAGTACATGGGACAAAAACACCGGGGAGCTGTTTTTT.

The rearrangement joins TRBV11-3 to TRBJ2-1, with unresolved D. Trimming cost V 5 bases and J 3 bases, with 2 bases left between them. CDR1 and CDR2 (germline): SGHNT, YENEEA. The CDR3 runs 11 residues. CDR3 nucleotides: TGTGCCAGCAGCGACTACAATGAGCAGTTCTTC. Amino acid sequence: CASSDYNEQFF. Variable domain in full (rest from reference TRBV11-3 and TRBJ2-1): EAGVVQSPRYKIIEKKQPVAFWCNPISGHNTLYWYLQNLGQGPELLIRYENEEAVDDSQLPKDRFSAERLKGVDSTLKIQPAELGDSAVYLCASSDYNEQFFGPGTRLTVL.

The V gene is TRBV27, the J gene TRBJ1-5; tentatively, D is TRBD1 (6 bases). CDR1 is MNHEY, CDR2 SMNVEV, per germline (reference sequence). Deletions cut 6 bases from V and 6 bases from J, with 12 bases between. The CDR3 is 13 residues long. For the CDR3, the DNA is TGTGCCAGCAGACAAACAGGGACTCAGCCCCAGCATTTT. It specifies CASRQTGTQPQHF.

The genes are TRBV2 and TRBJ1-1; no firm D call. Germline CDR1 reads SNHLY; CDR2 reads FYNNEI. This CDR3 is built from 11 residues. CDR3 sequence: CATTVNTEAFF. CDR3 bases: TGTGCTACCACGGTGAACACTGAAGCTTTCTTT. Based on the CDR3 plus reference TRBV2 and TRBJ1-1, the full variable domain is EPEVTQTPSHQVTQMGQEVILRCVPISNHLYFYWYRQILGQKVEFLVSFYNNEISEKSEIFDDQFSVERPDGSNFTLKIRSTKLEDSAMYFCATTVNTEAFFGQGTRLTVV.

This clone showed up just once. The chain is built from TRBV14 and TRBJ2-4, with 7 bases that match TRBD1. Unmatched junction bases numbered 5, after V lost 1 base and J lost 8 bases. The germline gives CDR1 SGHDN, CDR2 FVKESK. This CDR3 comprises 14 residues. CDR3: CASSQGQGLYIQYF. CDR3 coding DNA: TGTGCCAGCAGCCAAGGACAGGGCCTCTACATTCAGTACTTC. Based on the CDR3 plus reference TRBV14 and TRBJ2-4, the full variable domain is EAGVTQFPSHSVIEKGQTVTLRCDPISGHDNLYWYRRVMGKEIKFLLHFVKESKQDESGMPNNRFLAERTGGTYSTLKVQPAELEDSGVYFCASSQGQGLYIQYFGAGTRLSVL.

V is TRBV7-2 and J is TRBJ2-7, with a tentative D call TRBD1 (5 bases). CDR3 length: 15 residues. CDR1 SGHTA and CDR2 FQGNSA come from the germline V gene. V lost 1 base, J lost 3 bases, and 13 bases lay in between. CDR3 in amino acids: CASSLGGAEIYEQYF. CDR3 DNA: TGTGCCAGCAGCTTAGGTGGGGCAGAAATCTACGAGCAGTACTTC.

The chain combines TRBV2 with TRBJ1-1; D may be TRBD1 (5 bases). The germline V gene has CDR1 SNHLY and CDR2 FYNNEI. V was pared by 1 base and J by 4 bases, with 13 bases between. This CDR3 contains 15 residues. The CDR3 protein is CASSEVQTELTEAFF. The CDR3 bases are TGTGCCAGCAGTGAAGTCCAGACAGAGCTCACTGAAGCTTTCTTT. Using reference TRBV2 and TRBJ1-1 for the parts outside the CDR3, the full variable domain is EPEVTQTPSHQVTQMGQEVILRCVPISNHLYFYWYRQILGQKVEFLVSFYNNEISEKSEIFDDQFSVERPDGSNFTLKIRSTKLEDSAMYFCASSEVQTELTEAFFGQGTRLTVV.

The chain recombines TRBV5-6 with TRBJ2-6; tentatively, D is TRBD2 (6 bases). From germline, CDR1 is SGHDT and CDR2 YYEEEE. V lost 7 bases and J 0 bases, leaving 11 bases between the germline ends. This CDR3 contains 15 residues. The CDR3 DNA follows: TGTGCCAGCTTTCGGGGGTTCTCTGGGGCCAACGTCCTGACTTTC. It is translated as CASFRGFSGANVLTF. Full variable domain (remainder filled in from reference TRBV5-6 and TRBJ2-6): DAGVTQSPTHLIKTRGQQVTLRCSPKSGHDTVSWYQQALGQGPQFIFQYYEEEERQRGNFPDRFSGHQFPNYSSELNVNALLLGDSALYLCASFRGFSGANVLTFGAGSRLTVL.

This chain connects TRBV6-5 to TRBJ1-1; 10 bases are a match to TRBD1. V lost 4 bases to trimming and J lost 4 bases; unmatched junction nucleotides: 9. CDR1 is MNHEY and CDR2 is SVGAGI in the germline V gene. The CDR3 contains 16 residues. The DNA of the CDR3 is TGTGCCAGCAGTTCCGGGACAGGGGTATTGTCCACTGAAGCTTTCTTT. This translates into CASSSGTGVLSTEAFF.

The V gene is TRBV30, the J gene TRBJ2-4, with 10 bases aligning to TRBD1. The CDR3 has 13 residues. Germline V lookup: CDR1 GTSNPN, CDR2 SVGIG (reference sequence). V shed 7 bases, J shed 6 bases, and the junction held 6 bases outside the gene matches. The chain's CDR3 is CASKTGGGNIQYF. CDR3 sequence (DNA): TGTGCCTCGAAGACAGGGGGCGGAAACATTCAGTACTTC. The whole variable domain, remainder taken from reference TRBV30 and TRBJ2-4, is SQTIHQWPATLVQPVGSPLSLECTVEGTSNPNLYWYRQAAGRGLQLLFYSVGIGQISSEVPQNLSASRPQDRQFILSSKKLLLSDSGFYLCASKTGGGNIQYFGAGTRLSVL.

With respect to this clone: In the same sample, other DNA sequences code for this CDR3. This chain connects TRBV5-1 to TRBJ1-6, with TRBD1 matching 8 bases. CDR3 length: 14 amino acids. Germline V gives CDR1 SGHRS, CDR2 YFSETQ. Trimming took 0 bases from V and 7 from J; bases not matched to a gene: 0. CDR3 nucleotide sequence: TGCGCCAGCAGCTTGGGACAGGGGAATTCACCCCTCCACTTT. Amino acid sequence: CASSLGQGNSPLHF.

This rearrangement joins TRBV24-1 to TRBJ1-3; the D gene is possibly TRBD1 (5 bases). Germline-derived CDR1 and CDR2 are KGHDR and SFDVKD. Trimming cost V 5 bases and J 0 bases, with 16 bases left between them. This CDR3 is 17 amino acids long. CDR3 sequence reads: CATSASRDGGSGNTIYF. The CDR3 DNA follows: TGTGCCACCAGTGCCAGTAGGGACGGCGGCTCTGGAAACACCATATATTTT.

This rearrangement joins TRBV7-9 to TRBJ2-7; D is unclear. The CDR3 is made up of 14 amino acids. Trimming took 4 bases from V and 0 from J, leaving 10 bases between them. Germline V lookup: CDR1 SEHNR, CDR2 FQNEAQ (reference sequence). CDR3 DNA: TGTGCCAGCAGCTCCACCAGGAGCTCCTACGAGCAGTACTTC. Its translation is CASSSTRSSYEQYF. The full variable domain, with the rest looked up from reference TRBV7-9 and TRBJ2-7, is DTGVSQNPRHKITKRGQNVTFRCDPISEHNRLYWYRQTLGQGPEFLTYFQNEAQLEKSRLLSDRFSAERPKGSFSTLEIQRTEQGDSAMYLCASSSTRSSYEQYFGPGTRLTVT.

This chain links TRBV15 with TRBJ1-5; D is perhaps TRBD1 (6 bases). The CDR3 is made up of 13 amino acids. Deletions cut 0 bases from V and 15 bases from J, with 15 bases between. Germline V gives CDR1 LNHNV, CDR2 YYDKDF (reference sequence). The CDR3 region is CATSRDRGAGRHF. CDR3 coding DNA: TGTGCCACCAGCAGAGATCGGGGGGCTGGGAGGCATTTT.

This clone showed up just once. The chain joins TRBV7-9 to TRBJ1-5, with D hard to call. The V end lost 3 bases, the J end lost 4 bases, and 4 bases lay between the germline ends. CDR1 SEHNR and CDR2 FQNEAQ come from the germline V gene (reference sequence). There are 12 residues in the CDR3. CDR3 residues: CASSLENQPQHF. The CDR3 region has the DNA TGTGCCAGCAGCTTGGAAAATCAGCCCCAGCATTTT.

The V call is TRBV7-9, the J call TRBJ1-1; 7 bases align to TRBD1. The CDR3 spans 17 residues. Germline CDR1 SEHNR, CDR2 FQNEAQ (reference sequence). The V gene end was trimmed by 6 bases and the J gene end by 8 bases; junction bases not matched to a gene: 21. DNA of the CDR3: TGTGCCAGCAGTCCTAACCGGGACAGTTATCGCCTACGGGAAGCTTTCTTT. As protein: CASSPNRDSYRLREAFF.

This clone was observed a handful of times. The CDR3 bases are TGTGCCAGCAAATCAGGACAGGGGGATAGCAATCAGCCCCAGCATTTT. Protein: CASKSGQGDSNQPQHF. The rearrangement uses TRBV21-1 and TRBJ1-5; whether TRBD1, the table's D call, matches the DNA was not checked. TRBV21-1 is a pseudogene locus. This CDR3 is built from 16 residues.